One sample yielded the 16 T cell receptor beta chains listed below, sequenced in a study of blood T cell repertoires in COVID-19. Repertoires were generated with immunoSEQ multiplex PCR, while TCRdb's copy carries only in-frame clones and drops some. This table has around 300,000 clones, 88% appearing once. Specimen: peripheral blood. These receptors all stem from a man younger than 35 with active or convalescent COVID-19.

V usage is TRBV5-1 and J usage is TRBJ1-1, with 7 nucleotides matching TRBD1. Trimming removed 7 bases from V and 4 bases from J; junction bases left unmatched: 10. The germline V gene has CDR1 SGHRS and CDR2 YFSETQ. This CDR3 contains 14 residues. This chain's CDR3 is CASQTEGASTEAFF. The CDR3 bases are TGCGCCAGCCAAACAGAGGGGGCAAGCACTGAAGCTTTCTTT.

This sequence joins TRBV19 and TRBJ1-2; D gene unclear. V lost 3 bases and J lost 4, with 12 bases in between. The CDR3 is 14 residues long. Germline V lookup: CDR1 LNHDA, CDR2 SQIVND (reference sequence). This CDR3 reads CASSIQESGYGYTF. DNA of the CDR3: TGTGCCAGTAGTATCCAGGAAAGCGGCTATGGCTACACCTTC.

The chain carries TRBV4-3 and TRBJ1-5; 10 bases align to TRBD1. The V segment lost 0 bases and the J segment 6 bases; nucleotides outside the gene matches: 8. CDR3 size: 17 residues. The germline gives CDR1 LGHNA, CDR2 YSLEER. CDR3 sequence: CASSQDSPGTGAQPQHF. In DNA, the CDR3 is TGCGCCAGCAGCCAAGACTCTCCCGGGACAGGGGCTCAGCCCCAGCATTTT.

The chain recombines TRBV19 with TRBJ2-1; 12 bases fit TRBD2. CDR1 and CDR2 (germline): LNHDA, SQIVND (reference sequence). This CDR3 is 13 amino acids long. Unmatched junction bases numbered 5, after V lost 10 bases and J lost 7 bases. CDR3 loop: CATTLAGGNEQFF. In nucleotides, the CDR3 is TGTGCCACTACACTAGCGGGGGGAAATGAGCAGTTCTTC.

Note on this clone: The junction does not match germline at one end; this may be a read error. The CDR3 nucleotides read TGTGCCAGCAGCTTAGGACAAGGGGCCTACTTT. Its translation: CASSLGQGAYF. The rearrangement joins TRBV11-2 to TRBJ1-6, with D tentatively TRBD1 (5 bases). CDR1 is SGHAT and CDR2 is FQNNGV in the germline V gene. The CDR3 consists of 11 residues.

This clone was detected only once. V usage is TRBV7-9 and J usage is TRBJ1-4, with TRBD1 as a possible D gene (5 bases). CDR1 and CDR2 (germline): SEHNR, FQNEAQ (reference sequence). The V and J ends lost 0 bases and 1 base respectively, with 9 bases between them. There are 16 residues in the CDR3. The CDR3 DNA reads as TGTGCCAGCAGCTTAGCGGTAGGGGAAACTAATGAAAAACTGTTTTTT. Translation gives CASSLAVGETNEKLFF.

The J gene is TRBJ2-3, the V gene TRBV6-1; D possibly corresponds to TRBD2 (5 bases). The V gene lost 2 bases and the J gene lost 6 bases, with 15 bases spanning the gap. There are 15 residues in the CDR3. Per the germline V gene, CDR1 is MNHNS and CDR2 is SASEGT. This CDR3 reads CASSEWESAPDTQYF. The DNA for the CDR3 is TGTGCCAGCAGTGAATGGGAGAGTGCCCCCGATACGCAGTATTTT.

This chain connects TRBV6-6 to TRBJ1-2; 7 nucleotides align to TRBD1. From germline, CDR1 is MNHNY and CDR2 SVGAGI (reference sequence). The CDR3 has 13 amino acids. The CDR3 loop is CAAGPRGGEGYTF. CDR3 in DNA: TGTGCTGCGGGGCCCAGAGGGGGCGAAGGCTACACCTTC.

The CDR3 sequence is CASSQTGTNEKLFF. The CDR3 region has the DNA TGTGCCAGCAGTCAGACGGGGACTAATGAAAAACTGTTTTTT. The J gene is TRBJ1-4, the V gene TRBV3-1 (or the pseudogene TRBV3-2); D call uncertain. There are 14 residues in the CDR3. V shed 6 bases and J shed 2 bases, with 10 bases lying between them. The V gene's germline CDR1 is LGHDT and CDR2 YNNKEL (reference sequence).

The V gene is TRBV19, the J gene TRBJ2-1, with TRBD2 identical over 11 bases. After removal of 5 bases from V and 8 bases from J, the junction contained 5 bases not matched to a gene. The CDR3 has 14 residues. CDR1 is LNHDA and CDR2 is SQIVND in the germline V gene (reference sequence). The CDR3 coding sequence is TGTGCCAGTAGTTGGACTAGCGGGTCGGATGAGCAGTTCTTC. Amino acid sequence: CASSWTSGSDEQFF. The full variable domain, in which reference TRBV19 and TRBJ2-1 provide the parts outside the CDR3, is DGGITQSPKYLFRKEGQNVTLSCEQNLNHDAMYWYRQDPGQGLRLIYYSQIVNDFQKGDIAEGYSVSREKKESFPLTVTSAQKNPTAFYLCASSWTSGSDEQFFGPGTRLTVL.

The chain recombines TRBV12-3 or TRBV12-4 with TRBJ1-2, with D tentatively TRBD1 (5 bases). V lost 6 bases, J lost 4 bases, and 12 bases lay in between. The CDR3 length is 13 residues. Here the CDR3 reads CASSQRGSYGYTF. For the CDR3, the DNA is TGTGCCAGCAGCCAAAGGGGATCCTATGGCTACACCTTC.

The chain combines TRBV6-5 with TRBJ2-7, with D maybe TRBD1 (5 bases). V lost 7 bases and J lost 6, with 13 bases in between. CDR1 and CDR2 (germline): MNHEY, SVGAGI. There are 12 residues in the CDR3. The CDR3 loop reads CASKDSDGEQYF. The CDR3 region has the DNA TGTGCCAGCAAAGACAGTGACGGCGAGCAGTACTTC.

This chain links TRBV5-1 with TRBJ2-7, with 9 bases that match TRBD1. Germline CDR1 SGHRS, CDR2 YFSETQ. The V segment lost 3 bases and the J segment 5 bases; nucleotides outside the gene matches: 12. This CDR3 is built from 16 residues. Written as DNA, the CDR3 is TGCGCCAGCAGCTGGGGGGACAGGGAAATGTCTCACGAGCAGTACTTC. It specifies CASSWGDREMSHEQYF.

This clone appeared many times. This chain connects TRBV11-2 to TRBJ1-1; D might be TRBD1 (5 bases). V shed 4 bases and J shed 4 bases, with 16 bases lying between them. The germline CDR1 and CDR2 sequences are SGHAT and FQNNGV. The CDR3 is made up of 15 amino acids. CDR3 bases: TGTGCCAGCAGCTCCTCCGGGGGGGGGAGCACTGAAGCTTTCTTT. Residues: CASSSSGGGSTEAFF.

This chain links TRBV5-4 with TRBJ2-2; D is undetermined. The germline V gene has CDR1 SGHNT and CDR2 YYREEE (reference sequence). The V end was cut by 4 bases, the J end by 5 bases, with 21 bases between. CDR3 size: 17 residues. The CDR3, as DNA: TGTGCCAGCAGCCCTACAGCCCAGGAAACTGGGACCGGGGAGCTGTTTTTT. As protein: CASSPTAQETGTGELFF.

The chain uses TRBV7-2 and TRBJ2-5; 13 nucleotides agree with TRBD2. J was trimmed by 5 bases and V by 5 bases; bases with no gene match: 14. Germline values: CDR1 SGHTA, CDR2 FQGNSA. This CDR3 is built from 18 residues. The chain's CDR3 is CASSPRGGLAGFVETQYF. The CDR3 bases are TGTGCCAGCAGCCCCCGGGGGGGACTAGCGGGGTTCGTGGAGACCCAGTACTTC.